This T cell receptor (beta chain) was found in a study of blood T cell repertoires in COVID-19. Study-wide background: Samples taken during acute and convalescent COVID-19 were collected in the United States, Italy and Spain. PBMCs, B-cell-depleted T cells, or T cells were the source of the cDNA or gDNA that made up the material.

Study processing details: Cell counts per sample came from amplifying reference gene primers. Data came from immunoSEQ multiplex PCR; TCRdb stores just in-frame clones and leaves some out. V and J calls and clone size are given by that table; D and trimming were obtained from the DNA. The table records under 65,000 clones, about nine tenths of them present only once. The J segment lost 7 bases and the V segment lost 1 base, leaving 6 bases of the junction unmatched. Germline V CDR1 and CDR2: SGHDT, YYEEEE. The CDR3 loop spans 14 amino acids. The chain uses TRBV5-6 and TRBJ1-2; 8 nucleotides agree with TRBD1. Sequenced input: peripheral blood. The TCR was taken from a man older than 75 with acute or convalescent COVID-19. The CDR3 coding sequence is TGTGCCAGCAGCTTGCTACAGGGGGTAGGTGGCTACACCTTC. Translating gives CASSLLQGVGGYTF. The full variable domain, its missing parts supplied by reference TRBV5-6 and TRBJ1-2, is DAGVTQSPTHLIKTRGQQVTLRCSPKSGHDTVSWYQQALGQGPQFIFQYYEEEERQRGNFPDRFSGHQFPNYSSELNVNALLLGDSALYLCASSLLQGVGGYTFGSGTRLTVV.